The source of this TCR beta chain is a study of cytomegalovirus exposure and HLA in healthy donors. The PCR was carried out with 60 Vbeta primers and 13 Jbeta primers. Some clones are missing from TCRdb's copy, which holds only in-frame ones; the method was immunoSEQ multiplex PCR. This table has roughly 120,000 clones, around two thirds appearing once. This CDR3 comprises 18 residues. The germline CDR1 and CDR2 sequences are MNHEY and SMNVEV (reference sequence). J was trimmed by 1 base and V by 3 bases; bases with no gene match: 8. Donors counted as nominally healthy when sampled, yet unrecorded immune exposures were likely. General study results and limits: Among the CMV-associated chains, three were confirmed in vitro as specific for CMV antigens. Sequencing had likely introduced a cluster of highly shared sequence variants as an artifact.

Regarding this clone: Its target is unknown.

This clonotype was sampled from a woman in her thirties or forties in good health and CMV-seropositive. Material: PBMCs. The chain couples TRBV27 to TRBJ2-1; 11 nucleotides match TRBD2. The CDR3 DNA is TGTGCCAGCAGTTTCAGGGTAGCGGGAGGGACGTCCTACAATGAGCAGTTCTTC. This gives the protein CASSFRVAGGTSYNEQFF.